Following are 22 T cell receptor beta chains from one sample sequenced in a study of response to subunit inactivated influenza vaccine. One entry per CDR3 protein, called by TCRdb with MiXCR from the RT-PCR reads. The data hold about 650,000 distinct CDR3 sequences, with approximately 15% observed a single time. Specimen: PBMCs from blood, collected around 15 days before vaccination. The source of these receptors is a man aged 45-60 years who received an inactivated influenza vaccine.

This clonotype was counted at least ten times. The junction departs from the called germline gene at one end, perhaps through a read error. The rearrangement links TRBV5-1 to TRBJ1-4; TRBD1 agrees at 9 bases. This CDR3 has 14 amino acids. Germline CDR1 and CDR2: SGHRS and YFSETQ. This CDR3 is CASSLGTGNEKLFF. As DNA, the CDR3 is TGTGCCAGCAGTTTGGGGACAGGGAATGAAAAACTGTTTTTT.

This clonotype was seen a handful of times. This sequence joins TRBV12-3 or TRBV12-4 and TRBJ2-3; 9 bases align to TRBD1. V was pared by 6 bases and J by 1 base, with 8 bases of the junction left unmatched. This CDR3 is 16 amino acids long. In DNA, the CDR3 is TGTGCCAGCAGACCGGGACAGGGAAAGGGCACAGATACGCAGTATTTT. Translation gives CASRPGQGKGTDTQYF.

There are a few counts of this clonotype. The chain recombines TRBV19 with TRBJ1-6; 8 bases align to TRBD1. CDR3 length equals 14 residues. V was pared by 6 bases and J by 6 bases, with 4 bases of the junction left unmatched. Germline V gene data show CDR1 as LNHDA and CDR2 as SQIVND (reference sequence). In DNA form, the CDR3 reads TGTGCCAGTAGCGAACAGGGGGGTAATTCACCCCTCCACTTT. Residues: CASSEQGGNSPLHF.

This clonotype has only a few counts. The chain carries TRBV7-8 and TRBJ1-4; perhaps TRBD1 as D (6 bases). V lost 5 bases to trimming and J lost 4 bases, with 14 bases between them. CDR3 size: 15 residues. Per germline, CDR1 SGHVS and CDR2 FQNEAQ. The CDR3 loop is CASSPPGVNNEKLFF. The CDR3 DNA is TGTGCCAGCAGCCCGCCAGGGGTGAATAATGAAAAACTGTTTTTT.

This clonotype was found a few times. The chain recombines TRBV10-3 with TRBJ2-1; TRBD2 aligns across 7 bases. The CDR3 contains 16 residues. Germline CDR1 reads ENHRY; CDR2 reads SYGVKD. V shed 6 bases and J 5 bases; nucleotides not matched to a gene: 13. CDR3 DNA: TGTGCCATCAGCGAGCCTGGGGAGGGGAGGGACAATGAGCAGTTCTTC. It encodes CAISEPGEGRDNEQFF.

The genes are TRBV6-1 and TRBJ2-7; 7 bases are shared with TRBD2. The CDR3 has 13 amino acids. Per the germline V gene, CDR1 is MNHNS and CDR2 is SASEGT. J was trimmed by 2 bases and V by 6 bases; bases with no gene match: 4. The CDR3 spells CASRSGTTYEQYF. The DNA for the CDR3 is TGTGCCAGCAGATCCGGGACTACCTACGAGCAGTACTTC.

The chain recombines TRBV20-1 with TRBJ1-2; 12 nucleotides agree with TRBD1. V lost 6 bases and J lost 5; bases outside the gene matches: 7. Germline CDR1 is DFQATT and CDR2 is SNEGSKA (reference sequence). This CDR3 region has 14 residues. In DNA, the CDR3 is TGCAGTGCGGGACAGGGGGCGAGAGGTTATGGCTACACCTTC. Its translation is CSAGQGARGYGYTF.

This chain joins TRBV5-1 and TRBJ1-4, with TRBD1 as a possible D gene (6 bases). Germline assignment: CDR1 SGHRS and CDR2 YFSETQ. CDR3 size: 15 residues. V was trimmed by 1 base and J by 7 bases, leaving 14 bases between them. DNA of the CDR3: TGCGCCAGCAGCTTGTCGACAGGAGGGGGTGAAAAACTGTTTTTT. It encodes CASSLSTGGGEKLFF.

The CDR3 DNA reads TGTGCCACCAGTGGTGGCTACGCGAACACCGGGGAGCTGTTTTTT. It is translated as CATSGGYANTGELFF. The chain recombines TRBV24-1 with TRBJ2-2, with unresolved D. This CDR3 is 15 amino acids long. Germline V lookup: CDR1 KGHDR, CDR2 SFDVKD. The V gene lost 5 bases and the J gene lost 0 bases, with 9 bases spanning the gap.

This clonotype was observed a handful of times. The CDR3 nucleotides are TGCAGTGCCCGGACTAGCGGGGCCGCTTCGCGGGATACGCAGTATTTT. Translated, it gives CSARTSGAASRDTQYF. The chain joins TRBV20-1 to TRBJ2-3; TRBD2 aligns across 12 bases. Germline CDR1 DFQATT, CDR2 SNEGSKA (reference sequence). CDR3 length: 16 residues. V was pared by 6 bases and J by 6 bases, with 13 bases of the junction left unmatched.

The gene calls are TRBV9 and TRBJ2-3, with a possible D match to TRBD2 (5 bases). Germline V lookup: CDR1 SGDLS, CDR2 YYNGEE. Trimming cost V 0 bases and J 4 bases, with 6 bases left between them. The CDR3 extends over 13 amino acids. The CDR3 is CASSVAGADTQYF. The CDR3 region has the DNA TGTGCCAGCAGCGTAGCCGGGGCAGATACGCAGTATTTT.

The J gene is TRBJ1-2, the V gene TRBV7-2, with 10 bases fitting TRBD1. This CDR3 is 15 amino acids long. V gave up 1 base and J gave up 6 bases; unmatched junction bases: 5. Germline loops: CDR1 SGHTA, CDR2 FQGNSA. The DNA of the CDR3 is TGTGCCAGCAGCTTAGGGGGGACAGGGGTGAATGGCTACACCTTC. The encoded protein is CASSLGGTGVNGYTF.

The chain uses TRBV11-2 and TRBJ1-3, with TRBD1 as a possible D gene (6 bases). Germline V gene sequence: CDR1 SGHAT, CDR2 FQNNGV. Trimming stripped 5 bases from V and 2 bases from J, with 16 bases between. This CDR3 has 16 residues. The CDR3 sequence is CASSREGGHAGNTIYF. As DNA, the CDR3 is TGTGCCAGCAGCAGGGAAGGGGGGCACGCTGGAAACACCATATATTTT. Drawing the rest from reference TRBV11-2 and TRBJ1-3, the complete variable domain is EAGVAQSPRYKIIEKRQSVAFWCNPISGHATLYWYQQILGQGPKLLIQFQNNGVVDDSQLPKDRFSAERLKGVDSTLKIQPAKLEDSAVYLCASSREGGHAGNTIYFGEGSWLTVV.

This clonotype was seen a handful of times. The chain employs TRBV28 and TRBJ2-1; TRBD1 is a possible D gene (6 bases). CDR1 MDHEN and CDR2 SYDVKM come from the germline V gene. V dropped 2 bases and J dropped 6 bases, with 14 bases sitting between them. The CDR3 covers 15 residues. For the CDR3, the DNA is TGTGCCAGCAGTTTAACTAGAGGGGGACCCAATGAGCAGTTCTTC. Protein: CASSLTRGGPNEQFF.

The chain joins TRBV12-3 or TRBV12-4 to TRBJ1-5; D remains ambiguous. This CDR3 has 14 amino acids. V gave up 3 bases and J gave up 6 bases, with 12 bases separating them. CDR3 in amino acids: CASSLWAWVQPQHF. The CDR3 coding sequence is TGTGCCAGCAGTTTGTGGGCTTGGGTTCAGCCCCAGCATTTT.

The chain is built from TRBV6-5 and TRBJ2-7; tentatively, D is TRBD1 or TRBD2 (6 bases each). Trimming took 6 bases from V and 3 from J, leaving 18 bases between them. CDR1 and CDR2 (germline): MNHEY, SVGAGI. The CDR3 has 15 amino acids. The CDR3 DNA reads as TGTGCCAGCAGCCCTGGAGGGGGACGGGTCTACGAGCAGTACTTC. Translating gives CASSPGGGRVYEQYF.

The V and J genes are TRBV7-2 and TRBJ2-5; D not resolved. The CDR3 loop spans 15 amino acids. Trimming left V 0 bases short and J 2 bases short, with 10 bases between. Per the germline V gene, CDR1 is SGHTA and CDR2 is FQGNSA. The CDR3 DNA reads as TGTGCCAGCAGCTTAGCGGGGAACCAACAAGAGACCCAGTACTTC. Residues: CASSLAGNQQETQYF.

In this sample, this clonotype turned up many times. The V and J genes are TRBV20-1 and TRBJ2-1; D may match TRBD1 or TRBD2 (5 bases each). Germline CDR1 and CDR2: DFQATT and SNEGSKA (reference sequence). Trimming pared 5 bases from V and 9 bases from J, leaving 14 bases between. The CDR3 has 12 residues. This chain's CDR3 is CSAGGGVGEQFF. As DNA, the CDR3 is TGCAGTGCTGGGGGTGGAGTTGGTGAGCAGTTCTTC.

As to this clonotype: This may come from a read error, since a much larger clone is one base off. This CDR3 reads CASNPGTGEWNEQYF. The CDR3 nucleotides are TGCGCCAGCAACCCTGGGACAGGGGAATGGAACGAGCAGTACTTC. The chain links TRBV4-1 to TRBJ2-7; 10 nucleotides line up with TRBD1. V dropped 7 bases and J dropped 5; count of bases not matched to a gene: 11. The germline CDR1 and CDR2 sequences are MGHRA and YSYEKL. There are 15 residues in the CDR3.

V gene TRBV3-1 combines with J gene TRBJ2-6, with D possibly being TRBD1 (5 bases). Germline CDR1 LGHDT, CDR2 YNNKEL (reference sequence). V lost 1 base to trimming and J lost 10 bases, with 11 bases between them. The CDR3 covers 14 residues. The CDR3 nucleotides read TGTGCCAGCAGCCAAGCTCTCAGGGAAAACGTCCTGACTTTC. This sequence encodes CASSQALRENVLTF.

In this sample, this clonotype turned up a few times. V gene TRBV20-1 combines with J gene TRBJ2-7; the D gene is possibly TRBD1 (6 bases). The CDR3 sequence is 16 residues long. The germline CDR1 and CDR2 sequences are DFQATT and SNEGSKA (reference sequence). V was pared by 3 bases and J by 3 bases, with 21 bases between. The chain's CDR3 is CSASSGHRETHYEQYF. In nucleotides, the CDR3 is TGCAGTGCTAGCAGCGGACACAGGGAGACTCACTACGAGCAGTACTTC.

This clonotype was seen a handful of times. The rearrangement uses TRBV20-1 and TRBJ2-5, with unresolved D. Looked up from germline, CDR1 is DFQATT and CDR2 is SNEGSKA (reference sequence). Trimming left V 5 bases short and J 7 bases short, with 20 bases between. This CDR3 region has 14 residues. CDR3 coding DNA: TGCAGTGCTCGAGCGCCCGGGCTCGGCGCGACCCAGTACTTC. Translated: CSARAPGLGATQYF.